This TCR beta chain is drawn from a study of blood T cell repertoires in COVID-19. Produced via immunoSEQ multiplex PCR; TCRdb's table is partial and in-frame only. This sample has approximately 240,000 clones, with 75% to 85% found just once. The CDR3 runs to 16 residues. Germline V gives CDR1 LNHNV, CDR2 YYDKDF (reference sequence). V was pared by 0 bases and J by 3 bases, with 11 bases between. Those enrolled in Seattle joined during active infection and were followed longitudinally afterward. This TCR was sampled from a woman between 25 and 40 years old with COVID-19, enrolled during active disease. The chain couples TRBV15 to TRBJ1-4; D is ambiguous. The material sequenced was peripheral blood. The CDR3 loop is CATSRDPGTANEKLFF. The CDR3 DNA reads TGTGCCACCAGCAGAGACCCAGGCACAGCTAATGAAAAACTGTTTTTT.